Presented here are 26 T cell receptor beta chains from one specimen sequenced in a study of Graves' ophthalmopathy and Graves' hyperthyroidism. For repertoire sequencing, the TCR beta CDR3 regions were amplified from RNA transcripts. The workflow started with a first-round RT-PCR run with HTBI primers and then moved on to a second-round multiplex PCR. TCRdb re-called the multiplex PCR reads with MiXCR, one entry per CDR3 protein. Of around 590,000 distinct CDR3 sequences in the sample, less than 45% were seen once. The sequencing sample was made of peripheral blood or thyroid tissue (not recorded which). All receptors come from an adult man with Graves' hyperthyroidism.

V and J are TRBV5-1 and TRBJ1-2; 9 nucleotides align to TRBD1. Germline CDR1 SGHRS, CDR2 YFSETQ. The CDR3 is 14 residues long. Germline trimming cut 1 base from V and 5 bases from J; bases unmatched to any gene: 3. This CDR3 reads CASSLTGGRYGYTF. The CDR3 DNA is TGCGCCAGCAGCTTGACAGGGGGCCGGTATGGCTACACCTTC.

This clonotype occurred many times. This chain's CDR3 is CATHRPRGYGYTF. Written as DNA, the CDR3 is TGTGCCACCCACCGACCCAGGGGCTATGGCTACACCTTC. V usage is TRBV28 and J usage is TRBJ1-2; possible D gene TRBD1, 6 bases. There are 13 residues in the CDR3. V was trimmed by 10 bases and J by 4 bases, leaving 16 bases between them. The germline gives CDR1 MDHEN, CDR2 SYDVKM.

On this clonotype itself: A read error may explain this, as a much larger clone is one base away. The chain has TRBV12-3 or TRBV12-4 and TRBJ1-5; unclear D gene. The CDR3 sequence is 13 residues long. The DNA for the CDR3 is TGTGCCAGCAGTTTACTAAAGAATCAGCCCCAGCGTTTT. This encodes CASSLLKNQPQRF.

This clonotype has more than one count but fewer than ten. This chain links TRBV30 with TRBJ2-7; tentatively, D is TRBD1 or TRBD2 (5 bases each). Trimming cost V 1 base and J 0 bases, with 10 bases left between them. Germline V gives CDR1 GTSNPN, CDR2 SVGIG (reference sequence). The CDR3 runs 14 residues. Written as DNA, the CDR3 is TGTGCCTGGAGTGGGGGGTTCCCCTCCTACGAGCAGTACTTC. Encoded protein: CAWSGGFPSYEQYF.

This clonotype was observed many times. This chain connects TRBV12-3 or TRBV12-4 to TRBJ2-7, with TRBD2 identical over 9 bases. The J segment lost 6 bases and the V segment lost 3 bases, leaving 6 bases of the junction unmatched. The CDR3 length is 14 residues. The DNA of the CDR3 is TGTGCCAGCAGTTTCGGGCGGGAGGGCCGCGAGCAGTACTTC. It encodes CASSFGREGREQYF.

The CDR3 is CSAMTDTNYGYTF. CDR3 in DNA: TGCAGCGCAATGACAGACACTAACTATGGCTACACCTTC. This chain uses TRBV29-1 with TRBJ1-2; maybe TRBD1 (5 bases). This CDR3 contains 13 residues. The germline V and J ends were trimmed by 7 bases and 0 bases, with 12 bases remaining between them. Germline V gene sequence: CDR1 SQVTM, CDR2 ANQGSEA.

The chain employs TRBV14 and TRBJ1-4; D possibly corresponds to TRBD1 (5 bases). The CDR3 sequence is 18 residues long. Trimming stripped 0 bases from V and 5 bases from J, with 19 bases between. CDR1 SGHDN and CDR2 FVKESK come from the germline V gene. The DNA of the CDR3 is TGTGCCAGCAGCCAAGAAGAGGGACTAGCGGGATACAATGAAAAACTGTTTTTT. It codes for CASSQEEGLAGYNEKLFF.

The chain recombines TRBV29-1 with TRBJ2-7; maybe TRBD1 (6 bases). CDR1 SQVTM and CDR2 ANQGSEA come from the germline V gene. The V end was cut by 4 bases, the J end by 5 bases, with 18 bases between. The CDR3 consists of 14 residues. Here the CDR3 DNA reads TGCAGCGTTGTGGACGAAACAGGGTCCGACGAGCAGTACTTC. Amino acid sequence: CSVVDETGSDEQYF.

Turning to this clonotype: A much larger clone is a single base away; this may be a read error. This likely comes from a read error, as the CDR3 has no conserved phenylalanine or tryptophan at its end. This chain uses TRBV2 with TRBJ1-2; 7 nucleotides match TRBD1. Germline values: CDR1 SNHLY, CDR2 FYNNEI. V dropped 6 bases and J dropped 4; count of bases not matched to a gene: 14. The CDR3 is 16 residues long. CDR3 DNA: TGTGCCAGCAGCGCTAAGAACAGACAGGGAGTCTATGGCTACACCATC. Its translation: CASSAKNRQGVYGYTI.

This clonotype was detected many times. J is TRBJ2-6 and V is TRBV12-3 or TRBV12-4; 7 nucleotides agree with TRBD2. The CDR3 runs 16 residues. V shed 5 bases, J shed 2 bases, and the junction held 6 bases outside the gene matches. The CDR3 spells CASSLLGGAGANVLTF. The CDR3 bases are TGTGCCAGCAGTCTCCTTGGGGGGGCTGGGGCCAACGTCCTGACTTTC.

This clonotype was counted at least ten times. In DNA, the CDR3 is TGTGCCAGCAGCTTAGACAGGATCTATGGCTACACCTTC. This encodes CASSLDRIYGYTF. The gene calls are TRBV7-9 and TRBJ1-2; a possible D gene is TRBD1 (5 bases). CDR1 and CDR2 (germline): SEHNR, FQNEAQ (reference sequence). With 1 base removed from V and 4 bases from J, the gap between germline ends came to 7 bases. The CDR3 is 13 residues long.

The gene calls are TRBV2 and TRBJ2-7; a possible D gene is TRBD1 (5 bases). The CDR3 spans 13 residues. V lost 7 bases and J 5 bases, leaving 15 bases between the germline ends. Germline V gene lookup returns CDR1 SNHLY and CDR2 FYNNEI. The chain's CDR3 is CASTRARADEQYF. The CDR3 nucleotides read TGTGCCAGCACCCGAGCCAGGGCTGACGAGCAGTACTTC.

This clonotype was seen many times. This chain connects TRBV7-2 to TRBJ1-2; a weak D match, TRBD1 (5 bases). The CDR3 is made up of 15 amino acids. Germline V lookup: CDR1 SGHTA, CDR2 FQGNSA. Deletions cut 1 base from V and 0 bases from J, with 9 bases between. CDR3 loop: CASSLDSTANYGYTF. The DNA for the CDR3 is TGTGCCAGCAGCTTAGATTCGACAGCTAACTATGGCTACACCTTC.

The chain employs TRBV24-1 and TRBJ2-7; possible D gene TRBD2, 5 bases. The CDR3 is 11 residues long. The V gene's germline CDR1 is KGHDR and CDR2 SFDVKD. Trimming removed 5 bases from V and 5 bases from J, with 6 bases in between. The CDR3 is CATSVGNEQYF. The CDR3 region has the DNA TGTGCCACCAGTGTCGGGAACGAGCAGTACTTC.

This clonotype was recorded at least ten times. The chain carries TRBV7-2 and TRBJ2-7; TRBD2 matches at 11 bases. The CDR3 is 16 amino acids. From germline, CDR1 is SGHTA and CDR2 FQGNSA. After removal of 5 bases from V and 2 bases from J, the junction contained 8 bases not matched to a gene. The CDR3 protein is CASSPNLAGGTYEQYF. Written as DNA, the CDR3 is TGTGCCAGCAGCCCGAATCTAGCGGGAGGTACCTACGAGCAGTACTTC.

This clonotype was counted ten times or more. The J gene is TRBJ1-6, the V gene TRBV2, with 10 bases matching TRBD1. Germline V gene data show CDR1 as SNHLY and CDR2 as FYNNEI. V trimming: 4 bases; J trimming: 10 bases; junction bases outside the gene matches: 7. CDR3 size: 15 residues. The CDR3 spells CASSAPGQGISPLHF. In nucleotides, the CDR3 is TGTGCCAGCAGTGCTCCGGGACAGGGGATATCACCCCTCCACTTT.

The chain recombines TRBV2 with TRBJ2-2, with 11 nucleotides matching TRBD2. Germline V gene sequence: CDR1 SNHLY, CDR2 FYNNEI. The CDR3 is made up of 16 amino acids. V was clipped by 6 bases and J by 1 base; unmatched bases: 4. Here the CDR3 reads CASRGLAGGNTGELFF. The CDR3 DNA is TGTGCCAGCAGGGGTCTAGCGGGGGGGAACACCGGGGAGCTGTTTTTT.

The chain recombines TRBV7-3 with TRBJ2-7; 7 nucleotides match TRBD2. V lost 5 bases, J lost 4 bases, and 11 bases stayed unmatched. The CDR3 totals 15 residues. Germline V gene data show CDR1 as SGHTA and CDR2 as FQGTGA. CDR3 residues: CASSPQAGLGYEQYF. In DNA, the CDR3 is TGTGCCAGCAGCCCCCAAGCGGGGCTGGGGTACGAGCAGTACTTC.

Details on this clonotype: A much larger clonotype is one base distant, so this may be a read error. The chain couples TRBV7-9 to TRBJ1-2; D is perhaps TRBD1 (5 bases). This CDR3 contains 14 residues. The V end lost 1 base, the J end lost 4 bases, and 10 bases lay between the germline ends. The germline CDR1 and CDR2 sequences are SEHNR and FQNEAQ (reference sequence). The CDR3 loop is CASSLGAGRYGYTF. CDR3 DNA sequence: TGTGCCAGCAGCTTAGGGGCGGGACGCTATGGCTACACCTTC.

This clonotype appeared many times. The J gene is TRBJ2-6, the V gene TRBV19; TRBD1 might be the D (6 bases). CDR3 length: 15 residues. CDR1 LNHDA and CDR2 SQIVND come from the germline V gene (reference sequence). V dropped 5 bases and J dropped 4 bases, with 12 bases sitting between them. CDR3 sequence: CASSATGTGANVLTF. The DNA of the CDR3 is TGTGCCAGTAGTGCAACAGGGACCGGGGCCAACGTCCTGACTTTC.

CDR3 in DNA: TGCGCCAGCAGCCTTAGAGAGTCTGCCTACGAGCAGTACTTC. The encoded protein is CASSLRESAYEQYF. The chain recombines TRBV4-1 with TRBJ2-7; D not certain. This CDR3 comprises 14 residues. The germline V gene encodes CDR1 MGHRA and CDR2 YSYEKL. V was cut by 4 bases and J by 2 bases, with 12 bases left in between.

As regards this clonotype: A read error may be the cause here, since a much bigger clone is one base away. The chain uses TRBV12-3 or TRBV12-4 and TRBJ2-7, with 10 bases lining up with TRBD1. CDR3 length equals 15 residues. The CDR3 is CAGSFGQGVAYEQYF. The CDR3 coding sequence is TGTGCCGGCAGTTTCGGACAGGGGGTAGCCTACGAGCAGTACTTC.

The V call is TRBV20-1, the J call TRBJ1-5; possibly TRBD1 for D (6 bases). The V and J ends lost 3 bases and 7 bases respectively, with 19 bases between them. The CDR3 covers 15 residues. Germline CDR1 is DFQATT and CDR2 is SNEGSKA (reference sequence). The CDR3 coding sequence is TGCAGTGCTAGGATATGGCAGGGGCGGACACAGCCCCAGCATTTT. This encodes CSARIWQGRTQPQHF.

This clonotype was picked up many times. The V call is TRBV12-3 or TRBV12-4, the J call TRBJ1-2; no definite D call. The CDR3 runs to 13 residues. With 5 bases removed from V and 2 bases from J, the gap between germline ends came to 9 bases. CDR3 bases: TGTGCCAGCAGTCCTCAGAAGAACTATGGCTACACCTTC. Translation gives CASSPQKNYGYTF.

For the CDR3, the DNA is TGTGCCAGCAGTACCGGGGCAGGGGGCTCTGAAGCTTTCTTT. This sequence encodes CASSTGAGGSEAFF. The rearrangement joins TRBV2 to TRBJ1-1, with 8 bases that match TRBD1. CDR1 SNHLY and CDR2 FYNNEI come from the germline V gene. CDR3 length: 14 amino acids. Trimming cost V 5 bases and J 6 bases; bases outside gene matches: 8.

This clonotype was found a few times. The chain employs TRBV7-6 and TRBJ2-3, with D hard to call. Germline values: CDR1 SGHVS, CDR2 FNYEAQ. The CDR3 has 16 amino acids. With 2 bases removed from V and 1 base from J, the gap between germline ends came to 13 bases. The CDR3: CASSLTSPRGTDTQYF. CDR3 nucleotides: TGTGCCAGCAGCTTAACCAGCCCCCGGGGCACAGATACGCAGTATTTT.